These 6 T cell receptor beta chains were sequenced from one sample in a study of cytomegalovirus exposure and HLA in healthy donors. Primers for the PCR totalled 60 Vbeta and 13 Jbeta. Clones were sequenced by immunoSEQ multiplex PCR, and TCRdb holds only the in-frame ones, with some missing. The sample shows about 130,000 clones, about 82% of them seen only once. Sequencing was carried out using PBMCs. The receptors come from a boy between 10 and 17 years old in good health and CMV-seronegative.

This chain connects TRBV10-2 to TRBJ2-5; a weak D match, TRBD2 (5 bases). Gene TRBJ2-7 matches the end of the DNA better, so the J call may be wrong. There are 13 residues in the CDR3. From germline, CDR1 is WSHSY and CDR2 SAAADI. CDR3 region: CASSGGGSYEQYF. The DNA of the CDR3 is TGCGCCAGCAGTGGTGGAGGATCCTACGAGCAGTACTTC.

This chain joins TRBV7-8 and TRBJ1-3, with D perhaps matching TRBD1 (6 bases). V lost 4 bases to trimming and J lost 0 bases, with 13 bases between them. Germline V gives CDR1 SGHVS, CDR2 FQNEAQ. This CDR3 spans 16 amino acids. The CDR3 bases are TGTGCCAGCAGCTCAAGACCGACAGGCTCTGGAAACACCATATATTTT. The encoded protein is CASSSRPTGSGNTIYF.

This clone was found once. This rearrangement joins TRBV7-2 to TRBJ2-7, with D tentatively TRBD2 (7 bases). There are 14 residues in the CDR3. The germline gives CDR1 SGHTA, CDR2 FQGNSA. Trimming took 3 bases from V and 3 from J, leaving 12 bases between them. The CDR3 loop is CASSFGGGSYEQYF. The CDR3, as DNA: TGTGCCAGCAGCTTTGGGGGCGGGAGCTACGAGCAGTACTTC.

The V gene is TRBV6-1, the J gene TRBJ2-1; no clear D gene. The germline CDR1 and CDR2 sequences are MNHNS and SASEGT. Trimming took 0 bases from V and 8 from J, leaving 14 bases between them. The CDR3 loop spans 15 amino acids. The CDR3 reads CASSEAPERRHEQFF. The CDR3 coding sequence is TGTGCCAGCAGTGAAGCACCGGAGAGAAGGCATGAGCAGTTCTTC.

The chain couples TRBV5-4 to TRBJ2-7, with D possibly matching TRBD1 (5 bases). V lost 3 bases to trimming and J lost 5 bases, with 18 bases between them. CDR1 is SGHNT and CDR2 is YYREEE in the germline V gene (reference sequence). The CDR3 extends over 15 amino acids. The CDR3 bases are TGTGCCAGCAGCTCAATGGCCAGGGCCCTCCACGAGCAGTACTTC. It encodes CASSSMARALHEQYF. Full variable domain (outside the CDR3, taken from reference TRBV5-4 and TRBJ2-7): ETGVTQSPTHLIKTRGQQVTLRCSSQSGHNTVSWYQQALGQGPQFIFQYYREEENGRGNFPPRFSGLQFPNYSSELNVNALELDDSALYLCASSSMARALHEQYFGPGTRLTVT.

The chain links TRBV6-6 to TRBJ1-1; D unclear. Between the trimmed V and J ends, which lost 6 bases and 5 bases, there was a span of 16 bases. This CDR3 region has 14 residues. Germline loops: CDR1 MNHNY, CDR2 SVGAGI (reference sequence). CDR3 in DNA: TGTGCCAGCAGATCTCCTATGGGGAGGACTGAAGCTTTCTTT. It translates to CASRSPMGRTEAFF.